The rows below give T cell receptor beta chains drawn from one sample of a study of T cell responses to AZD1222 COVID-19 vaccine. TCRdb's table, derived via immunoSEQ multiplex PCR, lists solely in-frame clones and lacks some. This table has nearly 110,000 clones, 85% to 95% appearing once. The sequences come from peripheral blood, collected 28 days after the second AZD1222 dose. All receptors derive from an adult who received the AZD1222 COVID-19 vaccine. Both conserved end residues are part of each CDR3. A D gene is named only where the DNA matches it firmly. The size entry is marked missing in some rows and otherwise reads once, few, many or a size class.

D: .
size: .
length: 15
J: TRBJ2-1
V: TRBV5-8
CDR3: CASSLSPNSYNEQFF
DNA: TGTGCCAGCAGCCTCAGCCCCAACTCCTACAATGAGCAGTTCTTC

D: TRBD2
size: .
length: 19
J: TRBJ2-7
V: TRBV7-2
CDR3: CASSSVGTSGRGGWYEQYF
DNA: TGTGCCAGCAGTTCCGTAGGGACTAGCGGGAGAGGGGGTTGGTACGAGCAGTACTTC

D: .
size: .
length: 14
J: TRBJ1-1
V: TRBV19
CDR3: CASSPRDMNTEAFF
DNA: TGTGCCAGTTCCCCCCGGGACATGAACACTGAAGCTTTCTTT

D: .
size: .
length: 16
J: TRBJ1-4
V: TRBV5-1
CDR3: CASSLEQVATNEKLFF
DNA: TGCGCCAGCAGCTTGGAACAGGTTGCAACTAATGAAAAACTGTTTTTT

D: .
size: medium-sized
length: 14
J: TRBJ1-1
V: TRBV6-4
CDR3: CASSPQGEGTEAFF
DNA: TGTGCCAGCAGCCCCCAAGGGGAAGGCACTGAAGCTTTCTTT

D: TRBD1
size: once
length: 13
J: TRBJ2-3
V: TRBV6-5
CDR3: CASRTGPSNTQYF
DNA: TGTGCGAGCAGGACAGGTCCATCAAATACGCAGTATTTT

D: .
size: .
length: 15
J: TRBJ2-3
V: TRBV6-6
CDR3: CASSLTSDGTDTQYF
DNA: TGTGCCAGCAGTTTAACCTCAGACGGCACAGATACGCAGTATTTT

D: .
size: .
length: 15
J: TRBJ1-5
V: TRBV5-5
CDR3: CASSLETRGAGPQHF
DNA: TGTGCCAGCAGCTTGGAGACTCGAGGGGCCGGGCCCCAGCATTTT

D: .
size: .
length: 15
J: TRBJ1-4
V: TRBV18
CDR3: CASSPLGGVGGKLFF
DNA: TGTGCCAGCTCACCCCTCGGGGGGGTAGGAGGAAAACTGTTTTTT

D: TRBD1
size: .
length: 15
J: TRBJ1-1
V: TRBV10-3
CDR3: CAISGPGQGMGEAFF
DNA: TGTGCCATCAGTGGGCCGGGACAGGGAATGGGTGAAGCTTTCTTT

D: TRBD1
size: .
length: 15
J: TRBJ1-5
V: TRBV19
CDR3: CASSMGTGANQPQHF
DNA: TGTGCCAGTAGTATGGGGACAGGGGCAAATCAGCCCCAGCATTTT

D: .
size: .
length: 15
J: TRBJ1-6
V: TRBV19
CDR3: CASSSRTVSNSPLHF
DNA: TGTGCCAGTAGTTCTAGAACCGTTAGTAATTCACCCCTCCACTTT

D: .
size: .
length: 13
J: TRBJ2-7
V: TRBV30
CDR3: CAWSVFGSSWQYF
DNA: TGTGCCTGGAGTGTATTTGGCAGCTCTTGGCAGTACTTC

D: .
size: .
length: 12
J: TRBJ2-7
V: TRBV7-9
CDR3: CASSLQVYEQYF
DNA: TGTGCCAGCAGCTTACAAGTATACGAGCAGTACTTC

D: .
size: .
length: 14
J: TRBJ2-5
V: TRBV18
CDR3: CASSRTAVQETQYF
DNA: TGTGCCAGCTCACGGACAGCCGTCCAAGAGACCCAGTACTTC

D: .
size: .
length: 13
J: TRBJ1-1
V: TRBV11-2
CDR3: CASSPPLGAEAFF
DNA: TGTGCCAGCAGCCCCCCTTTAGGTGCTGAAGCTTTCTTT

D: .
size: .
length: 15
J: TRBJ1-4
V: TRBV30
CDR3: CAWSVLGGENEKLFF
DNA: TGTGCCTGGAGTGTACTTGGGGGGGAAAATGAAAAACTGTTTTTT

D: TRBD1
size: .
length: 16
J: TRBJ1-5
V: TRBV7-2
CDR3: CASSSGQGGWNQPQHF
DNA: TGTGCCAGCAGCTCGGGACAGGGGGGTTGGAATCAGCCCCAGCATTTT

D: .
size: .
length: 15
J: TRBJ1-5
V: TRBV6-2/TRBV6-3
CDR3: CASSYSGAGNQPQHF
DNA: TGTGCCAGCAGTTATTCAGGGGCGGGCAATCAGCCCCAGCATTTT

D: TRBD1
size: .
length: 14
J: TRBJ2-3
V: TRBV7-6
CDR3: CASSLTGQADTQYF
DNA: TGTGCCAGCAGCCTAACCGGACAGGCAGATACGCAGTATTTT

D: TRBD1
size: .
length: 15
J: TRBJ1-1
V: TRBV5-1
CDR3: CASSLAQQGYTEAFF
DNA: TGCGCCAGCAGCTTGGCTCAACAGGGGTACACTGAAGCTTTCTTT

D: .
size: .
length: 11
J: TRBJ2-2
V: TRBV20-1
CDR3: CSARGSGELFF
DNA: TGCAGTGCCAGGGGTAGCGGGGAGCTGTTTTTT

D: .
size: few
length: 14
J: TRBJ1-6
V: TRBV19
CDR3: CASRQSSYNSPLHF
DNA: TGTGCCAGTAGACAGAGCTCCTATAATTCACCCCTCCACTTT

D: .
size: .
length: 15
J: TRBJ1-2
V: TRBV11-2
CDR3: CASSLVPDPNYGYTF
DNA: TGTGCCAGCAGCTTAGTTCCAGATCCTAACTATGGCTACACCTTC

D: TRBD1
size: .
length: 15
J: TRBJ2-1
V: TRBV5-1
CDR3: CATTTGASSYNEQFF
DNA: TGCGCCACGACAACAGGGGCAAGCTCCTACAATGAGCAGTTCTTC

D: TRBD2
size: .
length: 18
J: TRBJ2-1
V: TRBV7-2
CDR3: CASSLAGLAGGPGNEQFF
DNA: TGTGCCAGCAGCTTAGCAGGACTAGCGGGAGGGCCTGGGAATGAGCAGTTCTTC

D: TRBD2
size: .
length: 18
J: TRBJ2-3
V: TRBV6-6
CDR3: CASSRRLSSGGYTDTQYF
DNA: TGTGCCAGCAGTCGACGTCTCTCCAGCGGGGGCTACACAGATACGCAGTATTTT

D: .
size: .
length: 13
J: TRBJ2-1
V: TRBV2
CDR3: CASSNFWREEQFF
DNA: TGTGCCAGCAGCAACTTTTGGCGGGAAGAGCAGTTCTTC

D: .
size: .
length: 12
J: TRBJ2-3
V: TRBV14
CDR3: CASSQVLATQYF
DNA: TGTGCCAGCAGCCAAGTCCTAGCGACGCAGTATTTT

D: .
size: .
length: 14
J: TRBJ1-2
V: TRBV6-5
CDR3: CASNIGRANYGYTF
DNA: TGTGCCAGTAATATCGGCAGAGCTAACTATGGCTACACCTTC

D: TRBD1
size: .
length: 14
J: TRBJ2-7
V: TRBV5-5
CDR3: CASSSRTGAPEQYF
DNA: TGTGCCAGCAGCTCTCGGACAGGTGCACCCGAGCAGTACTTC

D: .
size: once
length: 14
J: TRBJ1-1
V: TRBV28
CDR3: CASSFFLENTEAFF
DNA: TGTGCCAGCAGTTTCTTCCTCGAAAACACTGAAGCTTTCTTT

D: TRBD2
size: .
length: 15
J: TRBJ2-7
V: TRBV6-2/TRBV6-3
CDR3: CASSSPGLAGREQYF
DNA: TGTGCCAGCAGTTCTCCGGGACTAGCGGGACGCGAGCAGTACTTC

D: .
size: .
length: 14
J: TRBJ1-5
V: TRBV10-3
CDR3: CAISESPGSQPQHF
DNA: TGTGCCATCAGTGAGTCCCCAGGGAGTCAGCCCCAGCATTTT

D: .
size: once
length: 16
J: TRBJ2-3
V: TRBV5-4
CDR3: CASSFPTGEGIDTQYF
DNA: TGTGCCAGCAGCTTCCCGACAGGCGAGGGGATCGATACGCAGTATTTT

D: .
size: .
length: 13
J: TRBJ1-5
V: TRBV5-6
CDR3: CASSSEPGQPQHF
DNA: TGTGCCAGCAGTTCCGAACCCGGGCAGCCCCAGCATTTT

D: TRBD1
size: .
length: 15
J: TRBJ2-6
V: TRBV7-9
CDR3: CASSRQGSGANVLTF
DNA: TGTGCCAGCAGCCGACAGGGATCCGGGGCCAACGTCCTGACTTTC

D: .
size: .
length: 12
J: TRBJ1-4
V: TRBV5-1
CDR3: CASSLTNEKLFF
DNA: TGCGCCAGCAGCTTAACTAATGAAAAACTGTTTTTT

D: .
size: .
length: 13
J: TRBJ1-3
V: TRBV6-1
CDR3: CASSEGLGNTIYF
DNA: TGTGCCAGCAGTGAAGGTCTTGGAAACACCATATATTTT

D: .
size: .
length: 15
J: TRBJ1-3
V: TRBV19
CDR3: CASSITGDSGNTIYF
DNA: TGTGCCAGTAGTATCACCGGAGACTCTGGAAACACCATATATTTT

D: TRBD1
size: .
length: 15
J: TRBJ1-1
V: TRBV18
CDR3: CASSQGQGGIAEAFF
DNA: TGTGCCAGCTCACAGGGACAGGGAGGGATCGCTGAAGCTTTCTTT

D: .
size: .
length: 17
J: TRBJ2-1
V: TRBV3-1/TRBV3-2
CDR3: CASSQDAILLGRNEQFF
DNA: TGTGCCAGCAGCCAGGATGCCATCCTTTTGGGGCGCAATGAGCAGTTCTTC

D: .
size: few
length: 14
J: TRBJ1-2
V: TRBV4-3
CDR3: CASSQRERVYGYTF
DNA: TGCGCCAGCAGCCAACGAGAGCGGGTCTATGGCTACACCTTC

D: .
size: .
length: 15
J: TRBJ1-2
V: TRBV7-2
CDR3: CASSSLTGTNYGYTF
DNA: TGTGCCAGCAGCTCCTTAACCGGGACCAACTATGGCTACACCTTC

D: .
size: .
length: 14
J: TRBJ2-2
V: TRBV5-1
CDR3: CASGDRANTGELFF
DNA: TGCGCCAGCGGGGACCGCGCGAACACCGGGGAGCTGTTTTTT

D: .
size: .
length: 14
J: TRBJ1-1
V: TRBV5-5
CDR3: CASSFVRDDTEAFF
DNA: TGTGCCAGCAGCTTCGTCAGGGACGACACTGAAGCTTTCTTT

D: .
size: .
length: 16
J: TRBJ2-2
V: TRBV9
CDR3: CASSVGRAHNTGELFF
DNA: TGTGCCAGCAGCGTAGGAAGGGCCCATAACACCGGGGAGCTGTTTTTT

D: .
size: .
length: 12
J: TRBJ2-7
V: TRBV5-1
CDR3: CASSVQGYEQYF
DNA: TGCGCCAGCAGCGTACAGGGTTACGAGCAGTACTTC

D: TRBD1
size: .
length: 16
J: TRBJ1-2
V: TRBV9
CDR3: CASSTQTGATNYGYTF
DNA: TGTGCCAGCAGCACCCAAACAGGGGCGACTAACTATGGCTACACCTTC

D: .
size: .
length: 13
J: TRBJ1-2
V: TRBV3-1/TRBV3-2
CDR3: CASSQGFAGGYTF
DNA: TGTGCCAGCAGCCAAGGGTTTGCCGGAGGCTACACCTTC

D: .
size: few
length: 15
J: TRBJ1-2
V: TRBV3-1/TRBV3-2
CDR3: CASSQVARATYGYTF
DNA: TGTGCCAGCAGCCAAGTAGCCAGGGCCACCTATGGCTACACCTTC

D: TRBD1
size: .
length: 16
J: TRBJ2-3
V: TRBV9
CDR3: CASSPRDRGSTDTQYF
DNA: TGTGCCAGCAGCCCGCGGGACAGGGGAAGCACAGATACGCAGTATTTT

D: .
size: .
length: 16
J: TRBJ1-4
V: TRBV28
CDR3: CASIGRGTTTNEKLFF
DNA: TGTGCCAGCATCGGCCGGGGGACAACAACTAATGAAAAACTGTTTTTT

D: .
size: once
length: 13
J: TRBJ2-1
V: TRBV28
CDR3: CASSLGLANEQFF
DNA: TGTGCCAGCAGTTTGGGGCTAGCAAATGAGCAGTTCTTC

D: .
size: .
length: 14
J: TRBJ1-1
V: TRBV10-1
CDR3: CASSAGGLNTEAFF
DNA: TGCGCCAGCAGTGCGGGCGGATTGAACACTGAAGCTTTCTTT